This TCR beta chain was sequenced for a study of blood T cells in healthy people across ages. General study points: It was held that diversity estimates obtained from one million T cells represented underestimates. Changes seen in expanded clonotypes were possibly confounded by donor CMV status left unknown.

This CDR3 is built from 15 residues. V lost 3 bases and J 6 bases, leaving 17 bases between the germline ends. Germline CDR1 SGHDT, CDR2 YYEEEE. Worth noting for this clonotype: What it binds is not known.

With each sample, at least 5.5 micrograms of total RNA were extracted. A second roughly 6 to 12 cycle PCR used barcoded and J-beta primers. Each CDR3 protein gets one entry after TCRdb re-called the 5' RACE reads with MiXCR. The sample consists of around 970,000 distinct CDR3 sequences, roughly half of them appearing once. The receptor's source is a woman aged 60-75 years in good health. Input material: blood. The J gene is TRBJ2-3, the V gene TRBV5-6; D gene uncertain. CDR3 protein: CASSSPARRADTQYF. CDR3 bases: TGTGCCAGCAGCTCTCCTGCTCGAAGAGCCGATACGCAGTATTTT.